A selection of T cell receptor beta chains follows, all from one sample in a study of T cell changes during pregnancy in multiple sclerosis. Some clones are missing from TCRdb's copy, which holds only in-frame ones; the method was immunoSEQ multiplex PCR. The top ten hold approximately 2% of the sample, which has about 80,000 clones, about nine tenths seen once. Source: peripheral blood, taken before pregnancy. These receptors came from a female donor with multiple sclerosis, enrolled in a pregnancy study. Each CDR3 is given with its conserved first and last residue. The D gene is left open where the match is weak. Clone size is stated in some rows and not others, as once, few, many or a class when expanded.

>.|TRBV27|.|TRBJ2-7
CASSKGTSSYEQYF
TGTGCCAGCAGTAAAGGGACATCCTCCTACGAGCAGTACTTC
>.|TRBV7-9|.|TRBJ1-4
CASSLVGARMEKLFF
TGTGCCAGCAGCTTAGTAGGGGCGAGAATGGAAAAACTGTTTTTT
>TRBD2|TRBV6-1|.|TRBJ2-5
CASSAGLAAETQYF
TGTGCCAGCAGTGCTGGACTAGCCGCAGAGACCCAGTACTTC
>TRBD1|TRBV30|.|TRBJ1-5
CAWRIRDRDNQPQHF
TGTGCCTGGAGAATCCGGGACAGGGATAATCAGCCCCAGCATTTT
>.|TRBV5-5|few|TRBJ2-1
CASSLGSIMYEQFF
TGTGCCAGCAGCCTCGGGTCTATTATGTATGAGCAGTTCTTC
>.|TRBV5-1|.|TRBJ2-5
CASSLRFGGPDETQYF
TGCGCCAGCAGCTTGAGGTTCGGGGGGCCGGACGAGACCCAGTACTTC
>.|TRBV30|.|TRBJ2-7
CAWSGGGEQYF
TGTGCCTGGAGTGGCGGAGGGGAGCAGTACTTC
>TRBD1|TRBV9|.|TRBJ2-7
CASSVGQGGYEQYF
TGTGCCAGCAGCGTAGGACAGGGCGGATACGAGCAGTACTTC
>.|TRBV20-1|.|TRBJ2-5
CSAGGGPQYF
TGCAGTGCGGGAGGTGGGCCCCAGTACTTC
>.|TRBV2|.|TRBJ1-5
CASSDRVFVQPQHF
TGTGCCAGCAGTGATCGAGTGTTTGTTCAGCCCCAGCATTTT
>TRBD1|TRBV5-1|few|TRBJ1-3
CASRPTGAAGNTIYF
TGCGCCAGCAGACCGACAGGGGCCGCTGGAAACACCATATATTTT
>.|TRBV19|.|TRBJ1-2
CATRLQQNYGYTF
TGTGCCACTAGGTTACAACAAAACTATGGCTACACCTTC
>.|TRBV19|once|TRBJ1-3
CASSILPKPAGNTIYF
TGTGCCAGTAGTATCCTTCCGAAGCCGGCTGGAAACACCATATATTTT
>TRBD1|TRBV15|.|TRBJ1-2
CATSSTGDGGYTF
TGTGCCACCAGCAGCACAGGGGACGGGGGCTACACCTTC
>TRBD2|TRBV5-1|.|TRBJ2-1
CASSSGGASGVINEQFF
TGCGCCAGCAGCTCCGGGGGGGCTAGCGGGGTAATAAATGAGCAGTTCTTC
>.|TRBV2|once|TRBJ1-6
CASSEQGPTLHF
TGTGCCAGCAGTGAACAGGGGCCAACCCTCCACTTT
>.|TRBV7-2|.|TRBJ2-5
CASSAGDSGQETQYF
TGTGCCAGCAGTGCAGGCGATAGCGGACAAGAGACCCAGTACTTC
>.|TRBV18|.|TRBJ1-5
CASSPSMGSQPQHF
TGTGCCAGCTCACCCTCGATGGGGAGCCAGCCCCAGCATTTT
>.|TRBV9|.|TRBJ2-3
CASSGPTDPTDTQYF
TGTGCCAGCAGCGGACCGACAGACCCTACAGATACGCAGTATTTT
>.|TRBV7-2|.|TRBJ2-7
CASSPTDSAYEQYF
TGTGCCAGCAGCCCGACAGACTCCGCCTACGAGCAGTACTTC
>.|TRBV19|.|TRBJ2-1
CASSMGAGVVPYNEQFF
TGTGCCAGTAGTATGGGAGCAGGGGTCGTCCCCTACAATGAGCAGTTCTTC
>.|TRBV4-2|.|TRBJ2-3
CASSRRVEYTDTQYF
TGTGCCAGCAGCCGGAGGGTTGAGTACACAGATACGCAGTATTTT
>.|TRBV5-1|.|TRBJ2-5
CASSATVSGQETQYF
TGCGCCAGCAGCGCCACAGTATCAGGCCAAGAGACCCAGTACTTC
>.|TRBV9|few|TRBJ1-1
CASSVGGTTEAFF
TGTGCCAGCAGCGTAGGTGGCACCACTGAAGCTTTCTTT
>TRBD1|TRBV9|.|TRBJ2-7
CASSEGGAGQYYEQYF
TGTGCCAGCAGCGAAGGGGGCGCAGGGCAGTACTACGAGCAGTACTTC
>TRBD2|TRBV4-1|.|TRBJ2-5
CASSVGVGGGRETQYF
TGCGCCAGCAGCGTAGGCGTCGGGGGGGGGCGAGAGACCCAGTACTTC
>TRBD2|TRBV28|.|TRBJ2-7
CASSMGLAGSYEQYF
TGTGCCAGCAGTATGGGACTAGCGGGCTCCTACGAGCAGTACTTC
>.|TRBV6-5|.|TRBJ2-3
CASSAPLGGTQYF
TGTGCCAGCAGTGCCCCTCTGGGAGGTACGCAGTATTTT
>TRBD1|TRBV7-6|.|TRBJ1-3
CASSFDRDGNTIYF
TGTGCCAGCAGCTTTGACAGGGATGGAAACACCATATATTTT
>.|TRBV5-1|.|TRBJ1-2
CASSWGTTETSRTF
TGCGCCAGCAGCTGGGGGACTACAGAAACCTCGCGTACCTTC
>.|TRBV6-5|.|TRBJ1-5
CASRPGQRNQPQHF
TGTGCCAGCAGACCCGGACAGCGCAATCAGCCCCAGCATTTT
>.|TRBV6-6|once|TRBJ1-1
CASTHGGTPEAFF
TGTGCCAGCACCCACGGGGGGACCCCTGAAGCTTTCTTT
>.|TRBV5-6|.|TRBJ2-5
CASSPSGTSEETQYF
TGTGCCAGCAGTCCCTCAGGGACATCTGAGGAGACCCAGTACTTC
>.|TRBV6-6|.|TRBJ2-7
CASSSRASYEQYF
TGTGCCAGCAGTTCGAGGGCAAGCTACGAGCAGTACTTC
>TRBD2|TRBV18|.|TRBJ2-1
CASSPRSGREGEQFF
TGTGCCAGCTCACCGAGGAGCGGTCGGGAGGGTGAGCAGTTCTTC
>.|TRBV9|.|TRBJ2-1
CASNTDSWSDEQFF
TGTGCCAGCAACACAGACAGTTGGAGCGATGAGCAGTTCTTC
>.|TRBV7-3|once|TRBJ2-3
CASSLAGPTDTQYF
TGTGCCAGCAGCTTAGCGGGGCCTACAGATACGCAGTATTTT
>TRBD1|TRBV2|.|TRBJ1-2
CASSDTAGGGYTF
TGTGCCAGCAGTGATACGGCAGGGGGTGGCTACACCTTC
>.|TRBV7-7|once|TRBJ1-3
CASSPDRHSGNTIYF
TGTGCTAGCAGCCCCGACAGACACTCTGGAAACACCATATATTTT
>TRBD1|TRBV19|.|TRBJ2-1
CASSPGTAGEQFF
TGTGCCAGTAGCCCCGGGACAGCTGGTGAGCAGTTCTTC
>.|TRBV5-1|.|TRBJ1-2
CASSLGLREGGYTF
TGCGCCAGCAGCTTGGGCCTCCGGGAGGGAGGCTACACCTTC
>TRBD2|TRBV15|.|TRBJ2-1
CATSITGTSVNEQFF
TGTGCCACCAGCATAACCGGGACTAGCGTTAATGAGCAGTTCTTC
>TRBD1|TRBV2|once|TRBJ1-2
CASSPPDRGRRGYTF
TGTGCCAGCAGCCCCCCGGACAGGGGGCGCAGGGGCTACACCTTC
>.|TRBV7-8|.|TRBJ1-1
CASSFDRANTEAFF
TGTGCCAGCAGTTTTGACAGAGCGAACACTGAAGCTTTCTTT
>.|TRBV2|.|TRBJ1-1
CASLETAGAEAFF
TGTGCCAGCCTCGAAACCGCCGGGGCTGAAGCTTTCTTT
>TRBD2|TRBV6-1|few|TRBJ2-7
CASSETLSGGHEQYF
TGTGCCAGCAGTGAAACCCTAAGCGGGGGGCACGAGCAGTACTTC
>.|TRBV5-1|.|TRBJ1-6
CASSSSYSYNSPLHF
TGCGCCAGCAGTTCCTCCTACTCCTATAATTCACCCCTCCACTTT
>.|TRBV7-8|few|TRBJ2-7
CASNLLASYEQYF
TGTGCCAGCAACCTCTTAGCCTCCTACGAGCAGTACTTC
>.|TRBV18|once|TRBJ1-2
CASSPPSSYGYTF
TGTGCCAGCTCACCTCCGAGTAGCTATGGCTACACCTTC
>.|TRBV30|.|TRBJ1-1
CAWSVQFATEAFF
TGTGCCTGGAGTGTACAGTTTGCAACTGAAGCTTTCTTT
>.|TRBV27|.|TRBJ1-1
CASSFRMRGSEAFF
TGTGCCAGCAGTTTCCGCATGCGAGGTTCGGAAGCTTTCTTT
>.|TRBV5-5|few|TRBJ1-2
CASSASLSFSYGYTF
TGTGCCAGCAGCGCCTCACTGTCTTTTAGCTATGGCTACACCTTC
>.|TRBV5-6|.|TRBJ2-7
CASSLSLQLGEQYF
TGTGCCAGCAGCTTGAGTCTGCAGCTAGGCGAGCAGTACTTC
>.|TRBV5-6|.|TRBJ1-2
CASSLEGNYGYTF
TGTGCCAGCAGCTTAGAGGGAAACTATGGCTACACCTTC
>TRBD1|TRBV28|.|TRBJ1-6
CASSSRQGVDNSPLHF
TGTGCCAGCAGTTCACGACAGGGGGTTGATAATTCACCCCTCCACTTT
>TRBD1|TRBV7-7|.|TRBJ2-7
CASSIDRGYEQYF
TGTGCTAGCAGCATCGACAGGGGGTACGAGCAGTACTTC
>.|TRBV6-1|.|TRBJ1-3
CASSEVGENTIYF
TGTGCCAGCAGTGAAGTCGGGGAAAACACCATATATTTT
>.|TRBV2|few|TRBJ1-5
CAGTTDRYNQPQHF
TGTGCCGGAACTACGGACAGATACAATCAGCCCCAGCATTTT
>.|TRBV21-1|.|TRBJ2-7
CASSKALSTTGYGQYF
TGTGCCAGCAGCAAAGCCCTATCCACGACCGGGTACGGGCAGTACTTC